What follows is one T cell receptor (beta chain) and its context. Its antigen is not identified. TCRdb's table, derived via immunoSEQ multiplex PCR, lists solely in-frame clones and lacks some. The table has 250,000 or so clones, 90% seen once. This entry belongs to a study of cytomegalovirus exposure and HLA in healthy donors. Study-level points and caveats: Per published reports, the classifier diagnosed cytomegalovirus status with high specificity and sensitivity.

Trimming stripped 0 bases from V and 4 bases from J, with 8 bases between. The CDR3 runs to 14 residues. Germline-derived CDR1 and CDR2 are SGHDT and YYEEEE. The chain links TRBV5-6 to TRBJ1-3; D gene ambiguous. The sample consisted of PBMCs. The TCR originated in a woman aged 18-29 years in good health and CMV-seronegative. In DNA form, the CDR3 reads TGTGCCAGCAGCTTGGGAGGGAACGGAAACACCATATATTTT. Residues: CASSLGGNGNTIYF.